This T cell receptor beta chain came from a study of blood T cell repertoires in COVID-19. Turning to the study itself: Samples taken during acute and convalescent COVID-19 were collected in the United States, Italy and Spain. The cDNA or gDNA used as material had been derived from T cells, B-cell-depleted T cells, or PBMCs.

The germline V and J ends were trimmed by 0 bases and 8 bases, with 13 bases remaining between them. CDR1 WNHNN and CDR2 SYGVQD come from the germline V gene (reference sequence). The CDR3 sequence is 15 residues long. In the authors' methods: Quantification of nucleated cells was approximated via reference gene primer amplification. The data were produced by immunoSEQ multiplex PCR, yet TCRdb's version contains in-frame clones alone and is incomplete. The V and J calls and the clone size are those of that table, but D and trimming were determined from the DNA. Counted here are around 47,000 clones, approximately 82% occurring once; the ten biggest clones make up around 7.2%.

This sequence joins TRBV10-1 and TRBJ1-4, with a weak D call TRBD1 (6 bases). The sequencing sample was made of peripheral blood. The clonotype comes from a man in his 70s with active COVID-19. The CDR3 here is CASSESGGRKEKLFF. The CDR3 DNA reads TGCGCCAGCAGTGAGTCAGGGGGTCGGAAGGAAAAACTGTTTTTT.